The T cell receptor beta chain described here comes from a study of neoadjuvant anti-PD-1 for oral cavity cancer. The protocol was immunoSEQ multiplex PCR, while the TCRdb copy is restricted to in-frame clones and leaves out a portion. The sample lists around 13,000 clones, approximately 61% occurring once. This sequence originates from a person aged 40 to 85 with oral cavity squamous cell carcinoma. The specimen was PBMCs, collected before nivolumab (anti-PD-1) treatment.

In DNA, the CDR3 is TGTGCCAGCAGCTTACGGGTCACTGAAGCTTTCTTT. Translated: CASSLRVTEAFF. The chain carries TRBV7-9 and TRBJ1-1; no clear D gene. Per the germline V gene, CDR1 is SEHNR and CDR2 is FQNEAQ (reference sequence). This CDR3 has 12 amino acids. V lost 2 bases and J lost 4, with 5 bases in between.